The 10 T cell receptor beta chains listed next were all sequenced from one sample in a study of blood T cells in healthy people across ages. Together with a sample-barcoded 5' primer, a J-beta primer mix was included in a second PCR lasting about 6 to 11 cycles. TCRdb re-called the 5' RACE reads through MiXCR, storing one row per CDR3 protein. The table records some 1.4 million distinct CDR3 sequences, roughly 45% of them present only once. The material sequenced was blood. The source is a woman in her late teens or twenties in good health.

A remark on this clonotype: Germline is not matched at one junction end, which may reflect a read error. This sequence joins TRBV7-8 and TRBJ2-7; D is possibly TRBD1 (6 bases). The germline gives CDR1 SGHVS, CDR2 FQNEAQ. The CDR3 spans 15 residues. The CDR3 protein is CASSSQGNRVYEQYF. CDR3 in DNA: TGTGCCAGTAGCTCACAGGGAAATAGGGTCTACGAGCAGTACTTC.

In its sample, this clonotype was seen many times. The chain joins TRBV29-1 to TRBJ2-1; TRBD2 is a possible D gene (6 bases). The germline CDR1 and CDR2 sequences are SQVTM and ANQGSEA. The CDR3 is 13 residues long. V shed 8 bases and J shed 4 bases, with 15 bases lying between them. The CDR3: CSTRTSSYNEQFF. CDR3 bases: TGCAGCACCCGAACTAGCTCATACAATGAGCAGTTCTTC.

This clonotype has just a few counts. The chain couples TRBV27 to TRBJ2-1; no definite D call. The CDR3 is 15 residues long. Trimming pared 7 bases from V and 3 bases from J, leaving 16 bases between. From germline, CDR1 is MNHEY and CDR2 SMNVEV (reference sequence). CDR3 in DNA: TGTGCCAGCACTTACTCGGGTGGGCACTACAATGAGCAGTTCTTC. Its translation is CASTYSGGHYNEQFF.

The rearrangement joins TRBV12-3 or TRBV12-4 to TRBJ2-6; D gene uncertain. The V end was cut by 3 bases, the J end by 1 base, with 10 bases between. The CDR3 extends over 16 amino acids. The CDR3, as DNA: TGTGCCAGCAGTTTCTCTGGGGAATCTGGGGCCAACGTCCTGACTTTC. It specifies CASSFSGESGANVLTF.

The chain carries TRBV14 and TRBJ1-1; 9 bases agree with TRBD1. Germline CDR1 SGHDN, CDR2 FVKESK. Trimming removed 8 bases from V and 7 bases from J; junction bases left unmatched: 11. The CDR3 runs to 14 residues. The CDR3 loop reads CASAPPGTGREAFF. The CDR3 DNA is TGTGCCAGCGCTCCACCCGGGACAGGGCGTGAAGCTTTCTTT. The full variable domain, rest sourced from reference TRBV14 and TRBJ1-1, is EAGVTQFPSHSVIEKGQTVTLRCDPISGHDNLYWYRRVMGKEIKFLLHFVKESKQDESGMPNNRFLAERTGGTYSTLKVQPAELEDSGVYFCASAPPGTGREAFFGQGTRLTVV.

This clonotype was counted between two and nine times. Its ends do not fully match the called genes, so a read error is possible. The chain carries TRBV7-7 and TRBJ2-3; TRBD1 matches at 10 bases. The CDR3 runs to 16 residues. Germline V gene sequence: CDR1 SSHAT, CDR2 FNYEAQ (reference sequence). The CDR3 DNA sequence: TGTGCTAGCAGCTTATTAGGGACAGGGGCTACAGATACGCAGTATTTT. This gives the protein CASSLLGTGATDTQYF.

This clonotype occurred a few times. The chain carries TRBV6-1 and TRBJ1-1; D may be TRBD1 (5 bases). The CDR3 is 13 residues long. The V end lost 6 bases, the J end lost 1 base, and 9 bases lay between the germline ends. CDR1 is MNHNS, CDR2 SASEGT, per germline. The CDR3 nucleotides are TGTGCCAGCAGGATAACAGGGAACACTGAAGCTTTCTTT. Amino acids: CASRITGNTEAFF.

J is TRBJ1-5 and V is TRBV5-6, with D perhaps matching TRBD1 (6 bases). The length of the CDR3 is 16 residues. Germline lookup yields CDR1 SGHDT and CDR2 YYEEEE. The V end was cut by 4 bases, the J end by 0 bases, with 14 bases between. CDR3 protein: CASSKGHLNSNQPQHF. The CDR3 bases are TGTGCCAGCAGCAAGGGACACTTGAATAGCAATCAGCCCCAGCATTTT.

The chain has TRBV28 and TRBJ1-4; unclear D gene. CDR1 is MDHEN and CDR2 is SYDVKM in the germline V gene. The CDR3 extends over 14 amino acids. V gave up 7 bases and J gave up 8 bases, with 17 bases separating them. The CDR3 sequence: CASTAKGFQEKLFF. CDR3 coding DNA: TGTGCCAGCACAGCCAAAGGGTTTCAAGAAAAACTGTTTTTT.

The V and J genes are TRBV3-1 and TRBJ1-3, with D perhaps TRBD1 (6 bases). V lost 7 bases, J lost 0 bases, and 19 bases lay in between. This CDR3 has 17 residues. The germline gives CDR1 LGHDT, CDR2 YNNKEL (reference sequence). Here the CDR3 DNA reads TGTGCCAGCACCGGGACAAGGACACCTTTCTCTGGAAACACCATATATTTT. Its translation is CASTGTRTPFSGNTIYF.